Below, 19 T cell receptor beta chains from the same sample are listed, as sequenced in a study of T cells in Graves' hyperthyroidism and ophthalmopathy. TCR beta CDR3 regions were amplified from RNA transcripts. HTBI primers drove first-round RT-PCR of the TCR CDR3. TCRdb re-called the multiplex PCR reads through MiXCR, storing one row per CDR3 protein. The table records 500,000 or so distinct CDR3 sequences, 15% to 20% of them present only once. The material sequenced was blood. Source of these receptors: a woman under 40 with Graves' ophthalmopathy.

On this clonotype: One junction end disagrees with the germline gene, perhaps due to a read error. The chain combines TRBV7-3 with TRBJ2-7, with 7 bases matching TRBD2. This CDR3 contains 15 residues. Germline V gives CDR1 SGHTA, CDR2 FQGTGA. In nucleotides, the CDR3 is TGTGCCAGCAGCTTAGTGCGGGAGACCTCCCACGAGCAGTACTTC. Translating gives CASSLVRETSHEQYF. Supplemented by reference TRBV7-3 and TRBJ2-7, the full variable domain reads GAGVSQTPSNKVTEKGKYVELRCDPISGHTALYWYRQSLGQGPEFLIYFQGTGAADDSGLPNDRFFAVRPEGSVSTLKIQRTERGDSAVYLCASSLVRETSHEQYFGPGTRLTVT.

This clonotype was picked up many times. The V gene is TRBV7-8, the J gene TRBJ2-2; possibly TRBD1 or TRBD2 for D (6 bases each). This CDR3 comprises 18 residues. With 1 base removed from V and 2 bases from J, the gap between germline ends came to 17 bases. The V gene's germline CDR1 is SGHVS and CDR2 FQNEAQ. The CDR3 sequence: CASSLEGDGGANTGELFF. Written as DNA, the CDR3 is TGTGCCAGCAGCTTAGAGGGGGACGGAGGGGCAAACACCGGGGAGCTGTTTTTT. Filled out from reference TRBV7-8 and TRBJ2-2, the complete variable domain reads GAGVSQSPRYKVAKRGQDVALRCDPISGHVSLFWYQQALGQGPEFLTYFQNEAQLDKSGLPSDRFFAERPEGSVSTLKIQRTQQEDSAVYLCASSLEGDGGANTGELFFGEGSRLTVL.

With respect to this clonotype: This clone may be a read error of a much larger clone one base away. The chain is built from TRBV24-1 and TRBJ2-5; 9 bases match TRBD1. This CDR3 has 16 amino acids. CDR1 is KGHDR and CDR2 is SFDVKD in the germline V gene. The CDR3 nucleotides read TGTGTCACCAGTGATTTCGTGACAGGGGGTCAAGAGACCCAGTACTTC. As protein: CVTSDFVTGGQETQYF.

This clonotype has at least ten counts. This chain links TRBV6-1 with TRBJ2-7, with TRBD1 matching 9 bases. This CDR3 region has 16 residues. The ends lost 1 base at V and 6 bases at J; junction bases unmatched: 10. Germline V CDR1 and CDR2: MNHNS, SASEGT. CDR3 in DNA: TGTGCCAGCAGTGAAGGGGCGGGACAGGGAAATTTCGAGCAGTACTTC. Translated: CASSEGAGQGNFEQYF.

Many counts were recorded for this clonotype. The chain recombines TRBV27 with TRBJ2-1; a weak D match, TRBD2 (6 bases). CDR1 and CDR2 from the germline V gene are MNHEY and SMNVEV (reference sequence). This CDR3 comprises 18 residues. Deletions cut 5 bases from V and 4 bases from J, with 24 bases between. CDR3 sequence (DNA): TGTGCCAGCAGTCCGATAGCCTCGGGACTCCCTTTGTACAATGAGCAGTTCTTC. As protein: CASSPIASGLPLYNEQFF.

In this sample, this clonotype turned up a few times. V and J are TRBV20-1 and TRBJ2-7, with D tentatively TRBD2 (7 bases). This CDR3 has 14 amino acids. Germline V CDR1 and CDR2: DFQATT, SNEGSKA (reference sequence). Trimming shortened V by 4 bases and J by 6 bases, and 19 bases separated the two germline ends. The CDR3 sequence is CSATPRKRDIEQYF. Here the CDR3 DNA reads TGCAGTGCTACCCCCCGCAAGCGGGACATCGAGCAGTACTTC.

This clonotype was seen ten or more times. The rearrangement joins TRBV20-1 to TRBJ1-1; D may be TRBD1 (6 bases). V dropped 2 bases and J dropped 6 bases, with 10 bases sitting between them. Germline V CDR1 and CDR2: DFQATT, SNEGSKA (reference sequence). CDR3 length: 12 amino acids. CDR3 nucleotides: TGCAGTGCTAGACCCACAGGGTCTGAAGCTTTCTTT. It yields the protein CSARPTGSEAFF.

This clonotype was found many times. The chain carries TRBV11-2 and TRBJ2-3; no clear D. This CDR3 region has 12 residues. V lost 0 bases, J lost 3 bases, and 1 base lay in between. Germline V lookup: CDR1 SGHAT, CDR2 FQNNGV. DNA of the CDR3: TGTGCCAGCAGCTTAGAGACAGATACGCAGTATTTT. Protein: CASSLETDTQYF. Full variable domain (missing parts from reference TRBV11-2 and TRBJ2-3): EAGVAQSPRYKIIEKRQSVAFWCNPISGHATLYWYQQILGQGPKLLIQFQNNGVVDDSQLPKDRFSAERLKGVDSTLKIQPAKLEDSAVYLCASSLETDTQYFGPGTRLTVL.

The sample holds many counts of this clonotype. The chain has TRBV18 and TRBJ1-1; TRBD1 matches 7 bases. Germline-derived CDR1 and CDR2 are KGHSH and LQKENI. The CDR3 covers 14 residues. V trimming: 5 bases; J trimming: 10 bases; junction bases outside the gene matches: 13. Here the CDR3 reads CASSSRDSSLGAFF. The CDR3 DNA reads as TGTGCCAGCTCATCCCGGGACAGTTCTTTGGGAGCTTTCTTT.

Concerning this clonotype: A much bigger clone sits one base away, suggesting this may be a read error. The chain carries TRBV5-6 and TRBJ2-7, with D possibly TRBD2 on 6 matching bases. The CDR3 is 14 residues long. Germline V gene sequence: CDR1 SGHDT, CDR2 YYEEEE. CDR3 loop: CASSFSEGGYEQCF. The CDR3 region has the DNA TGTGCCAGCAGCTTCAGCGAGGGAGGTTACGAGCAGTGCTTC.

The chain couples TRBV7-9 to TRBJ2-7; the D is unclear. Germline assignment: CDR1 SEHNR and CDR2 FQNEAQ (reference sequence). The CDR3 extends over 14 amino acids. V was pared by 6 bases and J by 2 bases, with 14 bases between. The CDR3 sequence is CASRAWDRTYEQYF. In nucleotides, the CDR3 is TGTGCCAGCAGGGCTTGGGATCGAACCTACGAGCAGTACTTC.

Ten or more counts support this clonotype. The gene calls are TRBV7-2 and TRBJ2-7; D uncertain. This CDR3 contains 13 residues. Trimming took 7 bases from V and 5 from J, leaving 15 bases between them. From germline, CDR1 is SGHTA and CDR2 FQGNSA. The CDR3 sequence is CASTQRVDNEQYF. CDR3 nucleotides: TGTGCCAGCACTCAAAGGGTGGATAACGAGCAGTACTTC.

This clonotype was observed at least ten times. The chain has TRBV2 and TRBJ2-3; 10 nucleotides align to TRBD2. Germline CDR1 SNHLY, CDR2 FYNNEI. The J segment lost 3 bases and the V segment lost 2 bases, leaving 8 bases of the junction unmatched. CDR3 length: 17 residues. The CDR3 is CASSENSSGSLTDTQYF. CDR3 in DNA: TGTGCCAGCAGTGAAAATTCTAGCGGGAGTCTAACAGATACGCAGTATTTT.

The sample holds many counts of this clonotype. This chain connects TRBV12-3 or TRBV12-4 to TRBJ2-1; D may be TRBD1 (6 bases). This CDR3 is 14 amino acids long. Trimming removed 6 bases from V and 8 bases from J, with 17 bases in between. This CDR3 is CASSRGLVSDEQFF. The CDR3 DNA reads TGTGCCAGCAGCAGGGGCCTAGTGTCCGATGAGCAGTTCTTC.

This clonotype has just a few counts. The chain couples TRBV6-1 to TRBJ2-7, with a tentative D call TRBD2 (6 bases). Germline lookup yields CDR1 MNHNS and CDR2 SASEGT. V was pared by 7 bases and J by 3 bases, with 16 bases between. The CDR3 is 14 residues long. DNA of the CDR3: TGTGCCAGCAAGATATCAGGGAGGAGCTACGAGCAGTACTTC. Protein product: CASKISGRSYEQYF.

The chain joins TRBV28 to TRBJ1-2; no clear D gene. Per germline, CDR1 MDHEN and CDR2 SYDVKM. V was cut by 6 bases and J by 0 bases, with 14 bases left in between. The CDR3 runs 15 residues. CDR3 region: CASSRRELANYGYTF. The CDR3 coding sequence is TGTGCCAGCAGCAGAAGAGAATTAGCTAACTATGGCTACACCTTC.

This chain joins TRBV24-1 and TRBJ2-1; no definite D call. This CDR3 region has 12 residues. The V gene lost 7 bases and the J gene lost 8 bases, with 11 bases spanning the gap. Germline CDR1 is KGHDR and CDR2 is SFDVKD. CDR3 sequence reads: CATSSSTHEQFF. The CDR3 nucleotides are TGTGCCACCAGCTCTTCTACCCATGAGCAGTTCTTC.

This clonotype was found many times. The genes are TRBV19 and TRBJ1-1, with a weak D call TRBD1 (6 bases). The CDR3 runs 18 residues. The V gene's germline CDR1 is LNHDA and CDR2 SQIVND (reference sequence). Trimming cost V 2 bases and J 1 base, with 20 bases left between them. CDR3 in amino acids: CASSIQVFVGQRNTEAFF. CDR3 DNA sequence: TGTGCCAGTAGTATACAGGTTTTCGTCGGACAGAGGAACACTGAAGCTTTCTTT.

Only a few counts were recorded for this clonotype. The chain uses TRBV4-3 and TRBJ1-6; TRBD1 matches at 7 bases. Germline lookup yields CDR1 LGHNA and CDR2 YSLEER. Germline trimming cut 4 bases from V and 0 bases from J; bases unmatched to any gene: 9. This CDR3 contains 18 residues. CDR3 coding DNA: TGCGCCAGCAGCCTTAAGCCTGACAGGGACTCCTATAATTCACCCCTCCACTTT. It translates to CASSLKPDRDSYNSPLHF.